The sequence of this T cell receptor beta chain was determined in a study of shared clonotypes between healthy human individuals. The CDR3 covers 14 residues. V was shortened by 2 bases and J by 6 bases, with 12 bases between the two germline ends. Germline lookup yields CDR1 LGHNA and CDR2 YNFKEQ. The table lists this clone with a few counts. The antigen is not known. With a much larger clone just one base away, this may be a read error. Each subset's genomic DNA was shared equally among a number of immunoSEQ plates. TCRdb's copy holds only in-frame clones and misses some; the assay was immunoSEQ multiplex PCR. Altogether fewer than 650,000 clones are present, about three quarters being singletons, with the ten largest covering under 15%. Study-wide points: Clonotype sharing among donors was thought likely to change with sequencing depth.

The source of this sequence is a woman in her thirties or forties in good health. Some clones in this sample may be carry-over from other donors' samples. This chain links TRBV4-2 with TRBJ2-3; D could derive from TRBD1 or TRBD2 (5 bases each). The sequencing sample was made of PBMCs. The CDR3 is CASSQRGAQDTQYF. The CDR3 coding sequence is TGTGCCAGCAGCCAAAGGGGAGCACAGGATACGCAGTATTTT.